The 2 T cell receptor beta chains presented below share a single source sample, sequenced in a study of cytomegalovirus exposure and HLA in healthy donors. 13 Jbeta primers and 60 Vbeta primers were used for the PCR. Assay: immunoSEQ multiplex PCR; the TCRdb copy retains only in-frame clones and omits some. This sample has approximately 120,000 clones, with roughly 78% found just once. Sequencing was done on a sample of PBMCs. The origin of the receptors is a man aged 30-40 years in good health and CMV-seronegative.

This clone has a single count. The chain joins TRBV7-2 to TRBJ1-2, with D tentatively TRBD1 (6 bases). Germline CDR1 SGHTA, CDR2 FQGNSA. The V gene lost 5 bases and the J gene lost 2 bases, with 15 bases spanning the gap. This CDR3 has 15 amino acids. The DNA for the CDR3 is TGTGCCAGCAGCGTCAGGGACAACTCAAACTATGGCTACACCTTC. Amino acids: CASSVRDNSNYGYTF.

The genes are TRBV6-5 and TRBJ1-6; D perhaps matches TRBD1 (6 bases). Germline CDR1 and CDR2: MNHEY and SVGAGI. The CDR3 contains 13 residues. V lost 8 bases to trimming and J lost 7 bases, with 12 bases between them. The chain's CDR3 is CASLRGRNSPLHF. DNA of the CDR3: TGTGCCAGCCTCAGGGGACGGAATTCACCCCTCCACTTT.